Reported below is one TCR beta chain. Looked up from germline, CDR1 is MNHEY and CDR2 is SVGAGI. The V and J ends lost 2 bases and 4 bases respectively, with 18 bases between them. The CDR3 consists of 16 residues. Self-reported history from a screening survey and questionnaire set each donor's cohort. The sample is drawn from a study of blood T cell repertoires in COVID-19. Produced via immunoSEQ multiplex PCR; TCRdb's table is partial and in-frame only. The repertoire has 380,000 or so clones, 88% of them found once; the top ten carry roughly 2%. Sequenced sample: PBMCs or T cells enriched from blood (not recorded which). This TCR was sampled from a woman aged 40 to 50 with acute COVID-19. The chain employs TRBV6-5 and TRBJ2-7; D is perhaps TRBD1 (5 bases). Here the CDR3 DNA reads TGTGCCAGCAGTTACCCGAGAAACAGGTTCCCTTACGAGCAGTACTTC. As protein: CASSYPRNRFPYEQYF.